A single sample is the source of the 5 T cell receptor beta chains below, sequenced in a study of early T cells in non-severe SARS-CoV-2 infection. TCRdb ran MiXCR on the 5' RACE reads and lists one entry per CDR3 protein. The data show tens of thousands of distinct CDR3 sequences, roughly 6.6% seen once. The specimen was whole blood. The receptor set was obtained from an adult who was a healthcare worker with PCR-confirmed SARS-CoV-2 infection or an uninfected control (not recorded which).

This clonotype has more than one count but fewer than ten. The genes are TRBV10-3 and TRBJ2-7; D call uncertain. Trimming removed 3 bases from V and 3 bases from J, with 9 bases in between. The CDR3 has 13 amino acids. Looked up from germline, CDR1 is ENHRY and CDR2 is SYGVKD. The CDR3: CAISDGHNYEQYF. The CDR3 DNA is TGTGCCATCAGTGATGGGCATAACTACGAGCAGTACTTC.

This clonotype was picked up many times. The J gene is TRBJ1-1, the V gene TRBV7-2; 7 positions match TRBD1. This CDR3 contains 15 residues. The ends lost 4 bases at V and 5 bases at J; junction bases unmatched: 10. Per germline, CDR1 SGHTA and CDR2 FQGNSA. CDR3: CASSSSHRGQTEAFF. The CDR3 nucleotides are TGTGCCAGCAGCTCCTCACACAGGGGACAGACTGAAGCTTTCTTT. Based on the CDR3 plus reference TRBV7-2 and TRBJ1-1, the full variable domain is GAGVSQSPSNKVTEKGKDVELRCDPISGHTALYWYRQSLGQGLEFLIYFQGNSAPDKSGLPSDRFSAERTGGSVSTLTIQRTQQEDSAVYLCASSSSHRGQTEAFFGQGTRLTVV.

In its sample, this clonotype was seen many times. The chain uses TRBV7-6 and TRBJ2-5, with 8 nucleotides matching TRBD1. Germline-derived CDR1 and CDR2 are SGHVS and FNYEAQ. The CDR3 runs 15 residues. The V gene end was trimmed by 5 bases and the J gene end by 5 bases; junction bases not matched to a gene: 10. CDR3 sequence: CASSLGQGRMETQYF. In DNA, the CDR3 is TGTGCCAGCAGCCTAGGACAGGGCAGGATGGAGACCCAGTACTTC.

The rearrangement joins TRBV18 to TRBJ2-2; no firm D call. V shed 6 bases and J shed 5 bases, with 10 bases lying between them. The CDR3 totals 13 residues. In germline, CDR1 is KGHSH, CDR2 LQKENI. In DNA, the CDR3 is TGTGCCAGCTCTCGAGAACCGACCGGGGAGCTGTTTTTT. Encoded protein: CASSREPTGELFF.

Ten or more counts support this clonotype. The chain couples TRBV7-2 to TRBJ2-5; possible D gene TRBD2, 5 bases. CDR1 and CDR2 from the germline V gene are SGHTA and FQGNSA. The germline V and J ends were trimmed by 1 base and 5 bases, with 11 bases remaining between them. This CDR3 region has 14 residues. The CDR3 loop reads CASSLEGLVETQYF. The DNA of the CDR3 is TGTGCCAGCAGCTTAGAAGGACTTGTGGAGACCCAGTACTTC.